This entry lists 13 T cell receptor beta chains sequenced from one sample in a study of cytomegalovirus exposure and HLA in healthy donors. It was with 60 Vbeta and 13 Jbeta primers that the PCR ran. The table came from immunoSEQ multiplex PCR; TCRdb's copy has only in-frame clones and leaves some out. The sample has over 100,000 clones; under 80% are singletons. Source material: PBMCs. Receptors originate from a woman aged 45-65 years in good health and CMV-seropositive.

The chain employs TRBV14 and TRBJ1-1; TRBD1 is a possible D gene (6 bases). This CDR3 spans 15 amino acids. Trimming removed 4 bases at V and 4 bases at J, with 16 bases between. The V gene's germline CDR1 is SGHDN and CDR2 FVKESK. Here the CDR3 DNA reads TGTGCCAGCAGCCTTCAAGGCAGGGGCCTCACTGAAGCTTTCTTT. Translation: CASSLQGRGLTEAFF. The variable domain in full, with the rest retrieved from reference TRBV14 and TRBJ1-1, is EAGVTQFPSHSVIEKGQTVTLRCDPISGHDNLYWYRRVMGKEIKFLLHFVKESKQDESGMPNNRFLAERTGGTYSTLKVQPAELEDSGVYFCASSLQGRGLTEAFFGQGTRLTVV.

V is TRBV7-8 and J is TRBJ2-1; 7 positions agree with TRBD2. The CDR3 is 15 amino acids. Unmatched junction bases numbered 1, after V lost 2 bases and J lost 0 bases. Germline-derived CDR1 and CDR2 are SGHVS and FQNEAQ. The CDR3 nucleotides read TGTGCCAGCAGCTTATCGGGGGGCTCCTACAATGAGCAGTTCTTC. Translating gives CASSLSGGSYNEQFF.

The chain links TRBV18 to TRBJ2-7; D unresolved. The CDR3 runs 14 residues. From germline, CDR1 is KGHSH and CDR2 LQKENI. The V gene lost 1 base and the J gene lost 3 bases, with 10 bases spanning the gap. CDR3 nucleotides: TGTGCCAGCTCACCACGGGTCGAGGTCTACGAGCAGTACTTC. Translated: CASSPRVEVYEQYF.

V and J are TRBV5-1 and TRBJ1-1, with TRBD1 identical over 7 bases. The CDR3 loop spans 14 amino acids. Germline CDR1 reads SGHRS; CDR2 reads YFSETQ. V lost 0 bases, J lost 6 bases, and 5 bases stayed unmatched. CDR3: CASSLEGGWSEAFF. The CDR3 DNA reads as TGCGCCAGCAGCTTGGAAGGGGGCTGGTCTGAAGCTTTCTTT.

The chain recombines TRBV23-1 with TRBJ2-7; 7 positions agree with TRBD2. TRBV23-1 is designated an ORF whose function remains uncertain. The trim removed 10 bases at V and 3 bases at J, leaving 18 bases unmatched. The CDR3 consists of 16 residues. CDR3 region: CAKTSAPGLKNYEQYF. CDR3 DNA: TGCGCCAAAACGTCGGCTCCGGGACTAAAAAACTACGAGCAGTACTTC.

Written as DNA, the CDR3 is TGTGCCAGCAGCTTAGATATGGGCCAAGGCGGGGAGCTGTTTTTT. As protein: CASSLDMGQGGELFF. The chain carries TRBV11-3 and TRBJ2-2; D call uncertain. The V and J ends lost 0 bases and 7 bases respectively, with 12 bases between them. The germline gives CDR1 SGHNT, CDR2 YENEEA. There are 15 residues in the CDR3.

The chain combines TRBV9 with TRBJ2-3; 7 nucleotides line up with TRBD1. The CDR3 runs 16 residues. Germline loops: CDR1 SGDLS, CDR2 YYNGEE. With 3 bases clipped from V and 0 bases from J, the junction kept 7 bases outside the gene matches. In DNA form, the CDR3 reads TGTGCCAGCAGCGACAGGGGCTATCTTAGCACAGATACGCAGTATTTT. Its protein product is CASSDRGYLSTDTQYF.

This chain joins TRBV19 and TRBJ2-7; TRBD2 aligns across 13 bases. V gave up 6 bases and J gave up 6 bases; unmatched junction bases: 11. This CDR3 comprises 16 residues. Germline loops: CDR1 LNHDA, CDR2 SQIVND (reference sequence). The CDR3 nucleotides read TGTGCCAGTAGCACTACTAGCGGGAGGGCGAGGACCGAGCAGTACTTC. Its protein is CASSTTSGRARTEQYF.

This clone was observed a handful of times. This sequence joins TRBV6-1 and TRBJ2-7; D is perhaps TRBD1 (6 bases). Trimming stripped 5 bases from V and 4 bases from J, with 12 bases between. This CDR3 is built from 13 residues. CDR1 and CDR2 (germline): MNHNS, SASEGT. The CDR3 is CASSSLTGYEQYF. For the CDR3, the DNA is TGTGCCAGCAGTTCCCTAACAGGGTACGAGCAGTACTTC.

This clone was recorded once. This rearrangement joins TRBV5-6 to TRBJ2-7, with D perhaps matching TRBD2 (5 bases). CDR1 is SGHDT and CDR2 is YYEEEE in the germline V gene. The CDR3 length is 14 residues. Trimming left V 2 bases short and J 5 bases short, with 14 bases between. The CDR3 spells CASSFGRVVNEQYF. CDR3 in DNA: TGTGCCAGCAGCTTCGGGCGGGTGGTCAACGAGCAGTACTTC.

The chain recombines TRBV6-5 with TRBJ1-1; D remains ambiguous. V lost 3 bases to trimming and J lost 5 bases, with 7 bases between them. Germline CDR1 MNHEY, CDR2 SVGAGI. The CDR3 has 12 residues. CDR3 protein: CASSYSLTEAFF. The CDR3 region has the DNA TGTGCCAGCAGTTATAGTCTGACTGAAGCTTTCTTT.

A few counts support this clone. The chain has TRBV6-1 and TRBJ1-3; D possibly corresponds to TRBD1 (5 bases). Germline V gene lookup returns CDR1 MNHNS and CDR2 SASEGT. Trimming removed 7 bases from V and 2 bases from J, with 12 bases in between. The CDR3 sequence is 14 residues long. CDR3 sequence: CASTQGGPGNTIYF. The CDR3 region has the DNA TGTGCCAGCACCCAGGGTGGCCCTGGAAACACCATATATTTT.

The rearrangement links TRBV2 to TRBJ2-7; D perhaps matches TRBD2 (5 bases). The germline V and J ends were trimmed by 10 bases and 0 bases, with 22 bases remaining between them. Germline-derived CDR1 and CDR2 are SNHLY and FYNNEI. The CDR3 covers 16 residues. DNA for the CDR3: TGTGCCACCGCGGGCTTTCCACTAGATAGCTCCTACGAGCAGTACTTC. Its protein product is CATAGFPLDSSYEQYF.